Listed here are 3 T cell receptor beta chains from one sample, sequenced in a study of cytomegalovirus exposure and HLA in healthy donors. This PCR relied on a set of 60 Vbeta primers and 13 Jbeta primers. Method: immunoSEQ multiplex PCR; TCRdb's copy keeps in-frame clones and lacks some. Of fewer than 95,000 clones in the sample, more than 75% were seen once. Sequenced: PBMCs. These receptors all stem from a young man in good health and CMV-seronegative.

CDR3: CASSQDRTRASEQYF. The CDR3 DNA follows: TGTGCCAGCAGCCAAGATAGGACTAGAGCCTCCGAGCAGTACTTC. V usage is TRBV4-2 and J usage is TRBJ2-7; 7 nucleotides line up with TRBD2. The germline V gene has CDR1 LGHNA and CDR2 YNFKEQ. The length of the CDR3 is 15 residues. J was trimmed by 6 bases and V by 0 bases; bases with no gene match: 8.

The V and J genes are TRBV2 and TRBJ1-2; 7 bases agree with TRBD1. This CDR3 spans 13 amino acids. The trim removed 5 bases at V and 9 bases at J, leaving 9 bases unmatched. Germline V gene lookup returns CDR1 SNHLY and CDR2 FYNNEI. CDR3 DNA sequence: TGTGCCAGCAGTCCGGGACAGCTGTATAGCTACACCTTC. Amino acid sequence: CASSPGQLYSYTF.

V gene TRBV6-5 combines with J gene TRBJ2-5; TRBD2 might be the D (6 bases). Trimming pared 5 bases from V and 5 bases from J, leaving 15 bases between. This CDR3 comprises 14 residues. Per the germline V gene, CDR1 is MNHEY and CDR2 is SVGAGI. In DNA form, the CDR3 reads TGTGCCAGCAGTCGGGGGTGGGGGTCGGAGACCCAGTACTTC. Amino acid sequence: CASSRGWGSETQYF.